The 32 T cell receptor beta chains reported below all come from one sample, sequenced in a study of cytomegalovirus exposure and HLA in healthy donors. PCR amplification relied on 60 Vbeta primers (plus 13 Jbeta primers). Libraries were prepared by immunoSEQ multiplex PCR; TCRdb keeps only in-frame clonotypes and omits some of them. This sample carries 100,000 to 150,000 clones, around 80% of them seen once, and the ten largest clones take less than 1.1%. The specimen sequenced was PBMCs. Every receptor here comes from a woman aged 30 to 39 in good health and CMV-seronegative.

The rearrangement uses TRBV20-1 and TRBJ1-2, with D unresolved. Germline CDR1 DFQATT, CDR2 SNEGSKA (reference sequence). CDR3 size: 10 residues. V lost 7 bases and J 8 bases, leaving 11 bases between the germline ends. CDR3 bases: TGCAGTGTTCCTCACTCGGGCTACACCTTC. This sequence encodes CSVPHSGYTF.

This chain uses TRBV6-5 with TRBJ2-1, with a tentative D call TRBD1 (6 bases). Germline V CDR1 and CDR2: MNHEY, SVGAGI. The CDR3 is 13 amino acids. The ends were cut back, 5 bases at V and 15 bases at J, with 20 bases in the middle. The CDR3 loop is CASSPRQDNGPFF. CDR3 sequence (DNA): TGTGCCAGCAGTCCCCGACAGGATAATGGGCCGTTCTTC.

This chain joins TRBV19 and TRBJ1-1, with D maybe TRBD1 (5 bases). The CDR3 is 14 residues long. In germline, CDR1 is LNHDA, CDR2 SQIVND (reference sequence). Trimming shortened V by 5 bases and J by 6 bases, and 16 bases separated the two germline ends. In nucleotides, the CDR3 is TGTGCCAGTAGTTCCCTGGGGGGTAGGCCTGAAGCTTTCTTT. Translating it yields CASSSLGGRPEAFF.

The chain carries TRBV9 and TRBJ2-1, with TRBD2 matching 10 bases. V lost 5 bases, J lost 5 bases, and 4 bases stayed unmatched. Germline lookup yields CDR1 SGDLS and CDR2 YYNGEE. CDR3 length: 14 amino acids. Written as DNA, the CDR3 is TGTGCCAGCAGTGAAGCGGGGGGGGACAATGAGCAGTTCTTC. Translated: CASSEAGGDNEQFF. The full variable domain, with the rest looked up from reference TRBV9 and TRBJ2-1, is DSGVTQTPKHLITATGQRVTLRCSPRSGDLSVYWYQQSLDQGLQFLIQYYNGEERAKGNILERFSAQQFPDLHSELNLSSLELGDSALYFCASSEAGGDNEQFFGPGTRLTVL.

This rearrangement joins TRBV5-1 to TRBJ2-2, with 8 bases that match TRBD1. In germline, CDR1 is SGHRS, CDR2 YFSETQ. J lost 4 bases, V lost 0 bases, and 5 bases had no gene match. The CDR3 covers 16 residues. This chain's CDR3 is CASSLGGQGGTGELFF. The CDR3 DNA reads as TGCGCCAGCAGCTTGGGTGGACAGGGCGGCACCGGGGAGCTGTTTTTT. The variable domain in full, with the rest retrieved from reference TRBV5-1 and TRBJ2-2, is KAGVTQTPRYLIKTRGQQVTLSCSPISGHRSVSWYQQTPGQGLQFLFEYFSETQRNKGNFPGRFSGRQFSNSRSEMNVSTLELGDSALYLCASSLGGQGGTGELFFGEGSRLTVL.

This sequence joins TRBV9 and TRBJ2-7; D ambiguous. This CDR3 is built from 14 residues. Trimming removed 0 bases at V and 5 bases at J, with 12 bases between. Germline-derived CDR1 and CDR2 are SGDLS and YYNGEE. CDR3: CASSVGPRVHEQYF. CDR3 nucleotide sequence: TGTGCCAGCAGCGTAGGCCCCCGAGTGCACGAGCAGTACTTC.

The rearrangement links TRBV19 to TRBJ2-7; 7 bases align to TRBD2. V lost 2 bases and J lost 4; bases outside the gene matches: 5. The CDR3 covers 14 residues. The germline gives CDR1 LNHDA, CDR2 SQIVND (reference sequence). The CDR3 region is CASSILGGTYEQYF. CDR3 coding DNA: TGTGCCAGTAGTATACTGGGGGGGACTTACGAGCAGTACTTC.

The chain is built from TRBV5-4 and TRBJ2-5; D may be TRBD2 (6 bases). In germline, CDR1 is SGHNT, CDR2 YYREEE (reference sequence). The CDR3 runs 15 residues. The V and J ends lost 4 bases and 5 bases respectively, with 18 bases between them. The CDR3 nucleotides read TGTGCCAGCAGCCAAGGGACTGAAGGGAGGGAGACCCAGTACTTC. It specifies CASSQGTEGRETQYF.

The chain uses TRBV7-2 and TRBJ2-2; tentative D call: TRBD2 (6 bases). This CDR3 has 15 residues. Per germline, CDR1 SGHTA and CDR2 FQGNSA. The V end lost 5 bases, the J end lost 4 bases, and 14 bases lay between the germline ends. CDR3 protein: CASSTRGLGTGELFF. The CDR3 nucleotides read TGTGCCAGCAGCACACGGGGACTCGGCACCGGGGAGCTGTTTTTT.

The chain is built from TRBV28 and TRBJ2-1; 8 bases map to TRBD2. Trimming at V came to 9 bases and at J to 9 bases, leaving 13 bases not matched to a gene. Germline CDR1 and CDR2: MDHEN and SYDVKM. CDR3 length: 14 amino acids. The CDR3 sequence is CASSERESQGEQFF. Written as DNA, the CDR3 is TGTGCCAGTTCCGAGCGGGAGTCTCAGGGTGAGCAGTTCTTC.

A few counts support this clone. The rearrangement joins TRBV7-2 to TRBJ2-5; TRBD2 might be the D (8 bases). The J call is uncertain, as TRBJ2-7 better fits the DNA end. This CDR3 is built from 15 residues. CDR1 SGHTA and CDR2 FQGNSA come from the germline V gene. CDR3 sequence: CASAQGGGGFYEQYF. The CDR3 DNA is TGTGCCAGCGCCCAAGGGGGCGGGGGGTTTTACGAGCAGTACTTC.

The J gene is TRBJ2-1, the V gene TRBV6-1; D is possibly TRBD1 (6 bases). Germline V gives CDR1 MNHNS, CDR2 SASEGT. The CDR3 runs to 14 residues. Trimming pared 2 bases from V and 6 bases from J, leaving 11 bases between. CDR3 nucleotide sequence: TGTGCCAGCAGTGAAAGTACAGGGACCAATGAGCAGTTCTTC. As protein: CASSESTGTNEQFF.

V and J are TRBV7-2 and TRBJ2-7; perhaps TRBD1 as D (6 bases). The CDR3 covers 13 residues. V lost 3 bases, J lost 2 bases, and 8 bases lay in between. Germline V CDR1 and CDR2: SGHTA, FQGNSA. Here the CDR3 DNA reads TGTGCCAGCAGCTTGGACAGAACCTACGAGCAGTACTTC. Amino acids: CASSLDRTYEQYF. Supplemented by reference TRBV7-2 and TRBJ2-7, the full variable domain reads GAGVSQSPSNKVTEKGKDVELRCDPISGHTALYWYRQSLGQGLEFLIYFQGNSAPDKSGLPSDRFSAERTGGSVSTLTIQRTQQEDSAVYLCASSLDRTYEQYFGPGTRLTVT.

The rearrangement links TRBV6-5 to TRBJ1-2, with a weak D call TRBD1 (5 bases). Germline CDR1 is MNHEY and CDR2 is SVGAGI. The CDR3 totals 13 residues. Trimming cost V 7 bases and J 8 bases, with 17 bases left between them. The CDR3 is CASTTRPGDGYTF. The CDR3 DNA is TGTGCCAGCACTACTCGACCGGGGGACGGCTACACCTTC.

This rearrangement joins TRBV11-2 to TRBJ2-5; maybe TRBD2 (6 bases). The CDR3 consists of 15 residues. Trimming removed 6 bases at V and 5 bases at J, with 19 bases between. Germline V gene data show CDR1 as SGHAT and CDR2 as FQNNGV. CDR3 amino acids: CASRDLAPPVETQYF. CDR3 coding DNA: TGTGCCAGCAGAGATCTAGCGCCCCCGGTTGAGACCCAGTACTTC.

V is TRBV5-1 and J is TRBJ1-2; D is possibly TRBD1 (6 bases). The V gene's germline CDR1 is SGHRS and CDR2 YFSETQ. This CDR3 region has 13 residues. Trimming took off 4 bases at V and 6 bases at J, with 13 bases between the two ends. In DNA form, the CDR3 reads TGCGCCAGCAGCCGGGGGGGCGTAAATGGCTACACCTTC. It translates to CASSRGGVNGYTF. The variable domain in full, completed from reference TRBV5-1 and TRBJ1-2, reads KAGVTQTPRYLIKTRGQQVTLSCSPISGHRSVSWYQQTPGQGLQFLFEYFSETQRNKGNFPGRFSGRQFSNSRSEMNVSTLELGDSALYLCASSRGGVNGYTFGSGTRLTVV.

As DNA, the CDR3 is TGTGCCAGCAGTTTATTTCAGGGTGGGAATTCACCCCTCCACTTT. Translated, it gives CASSLFQGGNSPLHF. The chain combines TRBV28 with TRBJ1-6, with a tentative D call TRBD1 (5 bases). CDR3 length equals 15 residues. Germline values: CDR1 MDHEN, CDR2 SYDVKM. The V and J ends lost 1 base and 7 bases respectively, with 11 bases between them. Full variable domain (rest looked up from reference TRBV28 and TRBJ1-6): DVKVTQSSRYLVKRTGEKVFLECVQDMDHENMFWYRQDPGLGLRLIYFSYDVKMKEKGDIPEGYSVSREKKERFSLILESASTNQTSMYLCASSLFQGGNSPLHFGNGTRLTVT.

The genes are TRBV7-2 and TRBJ2-7; maybe TRBD1 (6 bases). The germline V gene has CDR1 SGHTA and CDR2 FQGNSA. V gave up 3 bases and J gave up 2 bases, with 8 bases separating them. The CDR3 spans 13 residues. CDR3 protein: CASSLGATYEQYF. CDR3 sequence (DNA): TGTGCCAGCAGCTTGGGGGCGACCTACGAGCAGTACTTC.

This clone showed up just a few times. The rearrangement links TRBV10-3 to TRBJ2-2; 10 nucleotides agree with TRBD1. Germline V gene lookup returns CDR1 ENHRY and CDR2 SYGVKD. V dropped 8 bases and J dropped 5; count of bases not matched to a gene: 5. CDR3 length: 14 residues. In nucleotides, the CDR3 is TGTGCCATCTCGGGACAGGGGAAAACCGGGGAGCTGTTTTTT. Protein product: CAISGQGKTGELFF.

The rearrangement links TRBV11-3 to TRBJ1-1, with a possible D match to TRBD1 (6 bases). Germline values: CDR1 SGHNT, CDR2 YENEEA. The CDR3 loop spans 15 amino acids. The germline V and J ends were trimmed by 5 bases and 2 bases, with 15 bases remaining between them. This CDR3 reads CASSPRPGANTEAFF. CDR3 coding DNA: TGTGCCAGCAGCCCTCGACCAGGGGCAAACACTGAAGCTTTCTTT.

The CDR3 is CASKKSGRRNEQFF. In nucleotides, the CDR3 is TGTGCCAGCAAAAAGAGCGGGAGAAGAAATGAGCAGTTCTTC. The chain recombines TRBV27 with TRBJ2-1; 8 bases match TRBD2. V shed 7 bases and J 7 bases; nucleotides not matched to a gene: 9. Germline V gene lookup returns CDR1 MNHEY and CDR2 SMNVEV (reference sequence). The CDR3 sequence is 14 residues long.

The rearrangement uses TRBV27 and TRBJ1-3, with unresolved D. V was clipped by 6 bases and J by 7 bases, with 16 bases between them. The CDR3 is 14 amino acids. CDR1 is MNHEY and CDR2 is SMNVEV in the germline V gene (reference sequence). This CDR3 reads CASSPRGGRNTIYF. The DNA of the CDR3 is TGTGCCAGCAGCCCCCGGGGTGGAAGGAACACCATATATTTT.

The chain uses TRBV7-2 and TRBJ2-2; D remains ambiguous. The CDR3 sequence is 15 residues long. Looked up from germline, CDR1 is SGHTA and CDR2 is FQGNSA. Trimming cost V 1 base and J 4 bases, with 10 bases left between them. The CDR3: CASSLGSLATGELFF. The CDR3 DNA sequence: TGTGCCAGCAGCTTAGGGTCGCTGGCCACCGGGGAGCTGTTTTTT.

The chain has TRBV2 and TRBJ2-5, with TRBD2 matching 8 bases. Germline lookup yields CDR1 SNHLY and CDR2 FYNNEI. V lost 7 bases, J lost 4 bases, and 2 bases stayed unmatched. This CDR3 comprises 12 residues. CDR3 region: CASMTSAETQYF. The CDR3 bases are TGTGCCAGCATGACTAGCGCAGAGACCCAGTACTTC.

The J gene is TRBJ2-7, the V gene TRBV27; 7 bases align to TRBD1. The germline V gene has CDR1 MNHEY and CDR2 SMNVEV (reference sequence). CDR3 size: 11 residues. V trimming: 5 bases; J trimming: 5 bases; junction bases outside the gene matches: 0. The CDR3 loop is CASSTGDEQYF. The CDR3 coding sequence is TGTGCCAGCAGTACAGGGGACGAGCAGTACTTC.

This chain connects TRBV11-3 to TRBJ2-3, with 12 bases matching TRBD2. Germline assignment: CDR1 SGHNT and CDR2 YENEEA. The J segment lost 5 bases and the V segment lost 0 bases, leaving 0 bases of the junction unmatched. This CDR3 is 15 amino acids long. DNA of the CDR3: TGTGCCAGCAGCTTAGAGGGACTAGCGGGAGATACGCAGTATTTT. It yields the protein CASSLEGLAGDTQYF.

J is TRBJ1-5 and V is TRBV7-2, with D perhaps TRBD1 (6 bases). Trimming stripped 1 base from V and 4 bases from J, with 17 bases between. Germline CDR1 and CDR2: SGHTA and FQGNSA. This CDR3 is built from 17 residues. The CDR3 spells CASSLVGGGDANQPQHF. The CDR3 DNA follows: TGTGCCAGCAGCTTAGTCGGGGGGGGCGATGCGAATCAGCCCCAGCATTTT. Using reference TRBV7-2 and TRBJ1-5 for the parts outside the CDR3, the full variable domain is GAGVSQSPSNKVTEKGKDVELRCDPISGHTALYWYRQSLGQGLEFLIYFQGNSAPDKSGLPSDRFSAERTGGSVSTLTIQRTQQEDSAVYLCASSLVGGGDANQPQHFGDGTRLSIL.

The V and J genes are TRBV7-2 and TRBJ2-3, with 9 bases identical to TRBD1. CDR1 is SGHTA, CDR2 FQGNSA, per germline. The J segment lost 4 bases and the V segment lost 1 base, leaving 6 bases of the junction unmatched. The CDR3 covers 16 residues. CDR3 in DNA: TGTGCCAGCAGCTTAGTGGGGACAGGGCGGGCAGATACGCAGTATTTT. Amino acid sequence: CASSLVGTGRADTQYF.

The chain is built from TRBV11-2 and TRBJ1-2; D is uncertain. Looked up from germline, CDR1 is SGHAT and CDR2 is FQNNGV. The CDR3 sequence is 12 residues long. V was clipped by 4 bases and J by 3 bases, with 6 bases between them. This chain's CDR3 is CASSWRDYGYTF. CDR3 sequence (DNA): TGTGCCAGCAGCTGGAGGGACTATGGCTACACCTTC.

This clone showed up just a few times. This chain connects TRBV6-6 to TRBJ1-2; maybe TRBD1 (5 bases). The CDR3 sequence is 12 residues long. The germline gives CDR1 MNHNY, CDR2 SVGAGI (reference sequence). With 6 bases removed from V and 4 bases from J, the gap between germline ends came to 9 bases. The CDR3 bases are TGTGCCAGCAGCCCTGGGGCCTATGGCTACACCTTC. Translating it yields CASSPGAYGYTF.

J is TRBJ2-2 and V is TRBV5-1, with 12 bases matching TRBD2. V lost 4 bases, J lost 1 base, and 2 bases stayed unmatched. Per the germline V gene, CDR1 is SGHRS and CDR2 is YFSETQ. The CDR3 is 16 amino acids. CDR3 nucleotides: TGCGCCAGCAGCGGACTAGCGGGGTGGAACACCGGGGAGCTGTTTTTT. It codes for CASSGLAGWNTGELFF.

On this clone itself: A read error may account for a junction end that differs from germline. This sample also contains other DNA sequences that code for the same CDR3. This sequence joins TRBV7-7 and TRBJ2-5; D is unclear. There are 13 residues in the CDR3. CDR1 is SSHAT and CDR2 is FNYEAQ in the germline V gene (reference sequence). As DNA, the CDR3 is TGTGCTAGCAGCTTTGGTCTAGAAGAGACCCAGTACTTC. Protein: CASSFGLEETQYF.